This T cell receptor (beta chain) was identified in a study of T cells expressing NK-cell markers. Germline V CDR1 and CDR2: SGHTA, FQGNSA. CDR3 length equals 16 residues. TCRdb reanalyzed the 5' RACE reads, giving one entry per CDR3 protein sequence and no DNA. Across around 380,000 distinct CDR3 sequences, the top ten clones capture about 10% of the sample. The sequence was collected from a woman aged 45-60 years in good health. J is TRBJ2-7 and V is TRBV7-2; TCRdb outputs TRBD2, but without DNA this stays unchecked. What was sequenced was blood T cells: a sorted CD56 or NKG2C T cell subset, CD4+ or CD8+ T cells, or bulk PBMC T cells (not recorded which). This chain's CDR3 is CASSSPTSGRPYEQYF.